The rows below give T cell receptor beta chains drawn from one sample of a study of T cell responses to AZD1222 COVID-19 vaccine. Produced via immunoSEQ multiplex PCR; TCRdb's table is partial and in-frame only. The sample records 53,000 or so clones, approximately 85% being singletons. The sample was peripheral blood, taken on day 0 of MenACWY control vaccination. The receptors here all came from an adult in good health. Each CDR3 is given with its conserved first and last residue. D genes are given only for firm matches. A row's size may be missing; if present it is once, few, many or a size class.

V gene: TRBV28; clone size: .; CDR3 length: 14; J gene: TRBJ1-5; D gene: .; CDR3 DNA: TGTGCCAGCAGTTTACGGGAGCACAATCAGCCCCAGCATTTT; CDR3 protein: CASSLREHNQPQHF
V gene: TRBV6-5; clone size: .; CDR3 length: 15; J gene: TRBJ2-7; D gene: TRBD2; CDR3 DNA: TGTGCCAGCAGAAACGGGAGGTCGGATTCCTACGAGCAGTACTTC; CDR3 protein: CASRNGRSDSYEQYF
V gene: TRBV13; clone size: .; CDR3 length: 16; J gene: TRBJ2-5; D gene: .; CDR3 DNA: TGTGCCAGCAGCTCACGGAAGACAGAGCCCCAAGAGACCCAGTACTTC; CDR3 protein: CASSSRKTEPQETQYF
V gene: TRBV6-5; clone size: .; CDR3 length: 15; J gene: TRBJ1-6; D gene: .; CDR3 DNA: TGTGCCAGCAGTCGCCGGACTTCAGGGAGTTCACCCCTCCACTTT; CDR3 protein: CASSRRTSGSSPLHF
V gene: TRBV15; clone size: .; CDR3 length: 15; J gene: TRBJ2-5; D gene: TRBD2; CDR3 DNA: TGTGCCACCAGCAGTACGACTAGCGGACAAGAGACCCAGTACTTC; CDR3 protein: CATSSTTSGQETQYF
V gene: TRBV4-3; clone size: once; CDR3 length: 15; J gene: TRBJ1-2; D gene: .; CDR3 DNA: TGCGCCAGCAGCCCCCGGGACGACGGGGATTATGGCTACACCTTC; CDR3 protein: CASSPRDDGDYGYTF
V gene: TRBV11-2; clone size: few; CDR3 length: 14; J gene: TRBJ2-5; D gene: .; CDR3 DNA: TGTGCCAGCAGCCGCGGACAGTTACAAGAGACCCAGTACTTC; CDR3 protein: CASSRGQLQETQYF
V gene: TRBV30; clone size: .; CDR3 length: 15; J gene: TRBJ1-6; D gene: TRBD1; CDR3 DNA: TGTGCCTGGTCACTTCAGGGGGCGTATAATTCACCCCTCCACTTT; CDR3 protein: CAWSLQGAYNSPLHF
V gene: TRBV29-1; clone size: .; CDR3 length: 14; J gene: TRBJ1-2; D gene: TRBD1; CDR3 DNA: TGCAGCGTGGGACAGGGGGATTCTAACTATGGCTACACCTTC; CDR3 protein: CSVGQGDSNYGYTF
V gene: TRBV11-2; clone size: .; CDR3 length: 13; J gene: TRBJ1-1; D gene: .; CDR3 DNA: TGTGCCAGCAGCCCTAGGTGGGGCAGTGAAGCTTTCTTT; CDR3 protein: CASSPRWGSEAFF
V gene: TRBV18; clone size: .; CDR3 length: 13; J gene: TRBJ2-5; D gene: .; CDR3 DNA: TGTGCCAGCTCACCACCTCAGGGCGAGACCCAGTACTTC; CDR3 protein: CASSPPQGETQYF
V gene: TRBV29-1; clone size: .; CDR3 length: 14; J gene: TRBJ2-1; D gene: .; CDR3 DNA: TGCAGCGCCCTAGGACTCATGACAAACAATGAGCAGTTCTTC; CDR3 protein: CSALGLMTNNEQFF
V gene: TRBV19; clone size: .; CDR3 length: 17; J gene: TRBJ1-1; D gene: .; CDR3 DNA: TGTGCCAGTAGTCCCTCTGAAGGGGCAATTGGTTTAACTGAAGCTTTCTTT; CDR3 protein: CASSPSEGAIGLTEAFF
V gene: TRBV28; clone size: .; CDR3 length: 15; J gene: TRBJ1-3; D gene: .; CDR3 DNA: TGTGCCAGCAGTAACCCCGAGACCTCTGGAAACACCATATATTTT; CDR3 protein: CASSNPETSGNTIYF
V gene: TRBV7-2; clone size: .; CDR3 length: 13; J gene: TRBJ2-4; D gene: .; CDR3 DNA: TGTGCCAGCAGCTTAAAGAGGGGTGGCATTCAGTACTTC; CDR3 protein: CASSLKRGGIQYF
V gene: TRBV28; clone size: .; CDR3 length: 13; J gene: TRBJ2-1; D gene: TRBD1; CDR3 DNA: TGTGCCAGCGTCAAGGGGGCGCTGAATGAGCAGTTCTTC; CDR3 protein: CASVKGALNEQFF
V gene: TRBV7-8; clone size: .; CDR3 length: 13; J gene: TRBJ2-7; D gene: .; CDR3 DNA: TGTGCCAGCAGCTTACCCCCGGGCCACGAGCAGTACTTC; CDR3 protein: CASSLPPGHEQYF
V gene: TRBV2; clone size: .; CDR3 length: 16; J gene: TRBJ2-2; D gene: TRBD1; CDR3 DNA: TGTGCCAGCAGTGGGGGACAGGGGTCTAACACCGGGGAGCTGTTTTTT; CDR3 protein: CASSGGQGSNTGELFF
V gene: TRBV2; clone size: .; CDR3 length: 11; J gene: TRBJ2-2; D gene: .; CDR3 DNA: TGTGCCAGCAAAGGCCCCGGGGAGCTGTTTTTT; CDR3 protein: CASKGPGELFF
V gene: TRBV5-1; clone size: .; CDR3 length: 11; J gene: TRBJ2-5; D gene: .; CDR3 DNA: TGCGCCAGCAGCGCCCCCGGGACCCAGTACTTC; CDR3 protein: CASSAPGTQYF
V gene: TRBV5-1; clone size: .; CDR3 length: 15; J gene: TRBJ1-4; D gene: TRBD1; CDR3 DNA: TGCGCCAGCAGCCCGACGACAGGGGGGAATGAAAAACTGTTTTTT; CDR3 protein: CASSPTTGGNEKLFF
V gene: TRBV7-8; clone size: .; CDR3 length: 14; J gene: TRBJ2-3; D gene: .; CDR3 DNA: TGTGCCAGCAGCCAGATCCCGGGCACAGATACGCAGTATTTT; CDR3 protein: CASSQIPGTDTQYF
V gene: TRBV6-2/TRBV6-3; clone size: .; CDR3 length: 20; J gene: TRBJ1-1; D gene: .; CDR3 DNA: TGTGCCAGCAGCCCCCGACGTGACAAAAACGGGGGTCCAATGAACACTGAAGCTTTCTTT; CDR3 protein: CASSPRRDKNGGPMNTEAFF
V gene: TRBV5-4; clone size: .; CDR3 length: 15; J gene: TRBJ2-7; D gene: TRBD2; CDR3 DNA: TGTGCCAGCAGCTTGGCTAGCGGGATCACCTACGAGCAGTACTTC; CDR3 protein: CASSLASGITYEQYF
V gene: TRBV7-9; clone size: .; CDR3 length: 12; J gene: TRBJ1-2; D gene: .; CDR3 DNA: TGTGCCAGCAGCTTTGAAAACTATGGCTACACCTTC; CDR3 protein: CASSFENYGYTF
V gene: TRBV25-1; clone size: few; CDR3 length: 15; J gene: TRBJ2-7; D gene: TRBD1; CDR3 DNA: TGTGCCAGCAGTTCGACAGGGGGTTGGGTATACGAGCAGTACTTC; CDR3 protein: CASSSTGGWVYEQYF
V gene: TRBV28; clone size: .; CDR3 length: 14; J gene: TRBJ2-3; D gene: .; CDR3 DNA: TGTGCCAGCAGTCCAGCAGGGCACACAGATACGCAGTATTTT; CDR3 protein: CASSPAGHTDTQYF
V gene: TRBV30; clone size: once; CDR3 length: 16; J gene: TRBJ1-3; D gene: .; CDR3 DNA: TGTGCCTGGAGTGTATACGGGACCGGAGCTGGAAACACCATATATTTT; CDR3 protein: CAWSVYGTGAGNTIYF
V gene: TRBV11-3; clone size: .; CDR3 length: 15; J gene: TRBJ2-3; D gene: .; CDR3 DNA: TGTGCCAGCAGCGATGGCGGGACAAGCACAGATACGCAGTATTTT; CDR3 protein: CASSDGGTSTDTQYF
V gene: TRBV19; clone size: .; CDR3 length: 13; J gene: TRBJ2-7; D gene: TRBD1; CDR3 DNA: TGTGCCACAAGACAGGGCGGCATGTACGAGCAGTACTTC; CDR3 protein: CATRQGGMYEQYF
V gene: TRBV19; clone size: .; CDR3 length: 16; J gene: TRBJ2-5; D gene: .; CDR3 DNA: TGTGCCAGTAGTACGGGGGCGGCTGGGGTCCGCGAGACCCAGTACTTC; CDR3 protein: CASSTGAAGVRETQYF
V gene: TRBV29-1; clone size: once; CDR3 length: 12; J gene: TRBJ2-7; D gene: .; CDR3 DNA: TGCAGCGTTGAAGTTCAGAACCACGAGCAGTACTTC; CDR3 protein: CSVEVQNHEQYF
V gene: TRBV18; clone size: few; CDR3 length: 20; J gene: TRBJ2-3; D gene: TRBD2; CDR3 DNA: TGTGCCAGCTCACTTCAGTTCGGGACTAGCGGGAGCTCTAACACAGATACGCAGTATTTT; CDR3 protein: CASSLQFGTSGSSNTDTQYF
V gene: TRBV28; clone size: .; CDR3 length: 12; J gene: TRBJ1-5; D gene: .; CDR3 DNA: TGTGCCACCCGTCGACCCGGGCAGCCCCAGCATTTT; CDR3 protein: CATRRPGQPQHF
V gene: TRBV6-2/TRBV6-3; clone size: .; CDR3 length: 15; J gene: TRBJ2-3; D gene: TRBD1; CDR3 DNA: TGTGCCAGCAGTTATACAGGGGGATTCACAGATACGCAGTATTTT; CDR3 protein: CASSYTGGFTDTQYF
V gene: TRBV6-5; clone size: .; CDR3 length: 15; J gene: TRBJ2-2; D gene: TRBD2; CDR3 DNA: TGTGCCAGCAGGGGACTAGCGGGAGAGGGCGGGGAGCTGTTTTTT; CDR3 protein: CASRGLAGEGGELFF
V gene: TRBV11-1; clone size: .; CDR3 length: 16; J gene: TRBJ2-2; D gene: TRBD2; CDR3 DNA: TGTGCCAGCAGCTTGACTAGCGGGAGTAACACCGGGGAGCTGTTTTTT; CDR3 protein: CASSLTSGSNTGELFF
V gene: TRBV6-5; clone size: .; CDR3 length: 14; J gene: TRBJ1-5; D gene: TRBD1; CDR3 DNA: TGTGCCAGCTGGGACAGGGTTAGCAATCAGCCCCAGCATTTT; CDR3 protein: CASWDRVSNQPQHF
V gene: TRBV14; clone size: once; CDR3 length: 13; J gene: TRBJ2-5; D gene: .; CDR3 DNA: TGTGCCAGCAGCCAAGATAGGGTGGGAAGGCATTACTTC; CDR3 protein: CASSQDRVGRHYF
V gene: TRBV28; clone size: .; CDR3 length: 12; J gene: TRBJ2-1; D gene: .; CDR3 DNA: TGTGCCTCCAAGAATCCCGTCAATGAGCAGTTCTTC; CDR3 protein: CASKNPVNEQFF
V gene: TRBV2; clone size: .; CDR3 length: 15; J gene: TRBJ2-2; D gene: TRBD1; CDR3 DNA: TGTGCCAGCATGGTAACAGGGGGACCCACCGGGGAGCTGTTTTTT; CDR3 protein: CASMVTGGPTGELFF
V gene: TRBV18; clone size: .; CDR3 length: 15; J gene: TRBJ2-1; D gene: .; CDR3 DNA: TGTGCCAGCTCACCGGATTGGGGGGTTGGCAATGAGCAGTTCTTC; CDR3 protein: CASSPDWGVGNEQFF
V gene: TRBV19; clone size: .; CDR3 length: 15; J gene: TRBJ1-5; D gene: .; CDR3 DNA: TGTGCCAGTAGCTCCCTTGGGGGTAGCAATCAGCCCCAGCATTTT; CDR3 protein: CASSSLGGSNQPQHF
V gene: TRBV28; clone size: few; CDR3 length: 17; J gene: TRBJ2-7; D gene: .; CDR3 DNA: TGTGCCAGCAGTTTATTTGCTTTGGTTTCAGGAGGGTACGAGCAGTACTTC; CDR3 protein: CASSLFALVSGGYEQYF
V gene: TRBV18; clone size: once; CDR3 length: 15; J gene: TRBJ2-3; D gene: TRBD2; CDR3 DNA: TGTGCCAGCTCACCAGCTAGCGGGAGCACAGATACGCAGTATTTT; CDR3 protein: CASSPASGSTDTQYF
V gene: TRBV19; clone size: .; CDR3 length: 15; J gene: TRBJ2-5; D gene: TRBD2; CDR3 DNA: TGTGCCAGTAGTGGGGGACTAGCGGGAAAAGAGACCCAGTACTTC; CDR3 protein: CASSGGLAGKETQYF
V gene: TRBV6-4; clone size: few; CDR3 length: 14; J gene: TRBJ1-6; D gene: .; CDR3 DNA: TGTGCCAGCAGTGACGTCTGGGGGAATTCACCCCTCCACTTT; CDR3 protein: CASSDVWGNSPLHF
V gene: TRBV10-3; clone size: .; CDR3 length: 15; J gene: TRBJ2-1; D gene: TRBD2; CDR3 DNA: TGTGCCATCAGGGCCGGGACTAGCATTTACAATGAGCAGTTCTTC; CDR3 protein: CAIRAGTSIYNEQFF
V gene: TRBV18; clone size: .; CDR3 length: 18; J gene: TRBJ2-2; D gene: TRBD2; CDR3 DNA: TGTGCCAGCTCACCGTTAGCGGGAGTAGGCAGCAGAGCCGGGGAGCTGTTTTTT; CDR3 protein: CASSPLAGVGSRAGELFF
V gene: TRBV5-1; clone size: .; CDR3 length: 15; J gene: TRBJ2-3; D gene: .; CDR3 DNA: TGCGCCAGCAGCGAAGGGGCGACTAGCACAGATACGCAGTATTTT; CDR3 protein: CASSEGATSTDTQYF
V gene: TRBV9; clone size: few; CDR3 length: 15; J gene: TRBJ1-1; D gene: TRBD1; CDR3 DNA: TGTGCCAGCAGCCCAACCACAGGGGGGGTCGCTGAAGCTTTCTTT; CDR3 protein: CASSPTTGGVAEAFF
V gene: TRBV15; clone size: .; CDR3 length: 12; J gene: TRBJ1-5; D gene: .; CDR3 DNA: TGTGCCACCAGCAGGGATAATCAGCCCCAGCATTTT; CDR3 protein: CATSRDNQPQHF
V gene: TRBV5-4; clone size: .; CDR3 length: 14; J gene: TRBJ2-1; D gene: TRBD2; CDR3 DNA: TGTGCCAGCAGCGTCCCGGGACTAGTCAATGAGCAGTTCTTC; CDR3 protein: CASSVPGLVNEQFF